The present entry profiles one TCR beta chain with its context. Antigen unknown. The V end lost 1 base, the J end lost 0 bases, and 15 bases lay between the germline ends. From germline, CDR1 is SGHTA and CDR2 FQGNSA. This CDR3 has 17 residues. The data originate from a study of T cells in localized non-small cell lung cancer. Study outcomes and limitations: Adjacent lung tissue had a median roughly 62 of the top 100 clones found in the tumor.

Using immunoSEQ multiplex PCR, the repertoire was profiled, and TCRdb retains in-frame clones only, with some absent. Here the sample spans around 16,000 clones, roughly four fifths being singletons. V is TRBV7-2 and J is TRBJ2-5; the D call may be TRBD1 or TRBD2 (6 bases each). This TCR was sampled from a male donor aged 60 or over with stage I lung adenocarcinoma. Sequencing used peripheral blood, obtained before any cancer treatment. This CDR3 reads CASSLEGGSLNQETQYF. CDR3 nucleotides: TGTGCCAGCAGCTTAGAGGGGGGCAGCTTGAACCAAGAGACCCAGTACTTC.